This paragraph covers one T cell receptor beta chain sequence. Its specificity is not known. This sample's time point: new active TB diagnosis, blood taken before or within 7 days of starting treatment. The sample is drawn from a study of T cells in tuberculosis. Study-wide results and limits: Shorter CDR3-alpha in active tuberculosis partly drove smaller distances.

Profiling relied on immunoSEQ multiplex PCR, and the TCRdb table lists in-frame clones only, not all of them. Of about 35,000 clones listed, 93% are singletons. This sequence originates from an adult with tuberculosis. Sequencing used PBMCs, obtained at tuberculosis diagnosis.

CDR3 protein: CASRDNEETQYF. The CDR3 DNA follows: TGCGCCAGCCGGGACAACGAAGAGACCCAGTACTTC. The rearrangement links TRBV5-1 to TRBJ2-5; D perhaps matches TRBD1 (6 bases). The CDR3 sequence is 12 residues long. Trimming cost V 7 bases and J 3 bases, with 10 bases left between them. CDR1 SGHRS and CDR2 YFSETQ come from the germline V gene.